Sequencing of this TCR beta chain was carried out in a study of blood T cell repertoires in COVID-19. As for the study in general: The study drew acute and convalescent COVID-19 samples from the United States, Italy and Spain.

Original data processing: Reference gene primer amplification in the assay estimated nucleated cell counts. The repertoire was sequenced with immunoSEQ multiplex PCR; TCRdb's copy has only in-frame clones and lacks some. That table is the source of V, J and clone size, and D and trimming were worked out from the DNA. The sample includes 260,000 or so clones, roughly 82% of them seen just once. In germline, CDR1 is SGHNT, CDR2 YYREEE (reference sequence). V shed 1 base and J 2 bases; nucleotides not matched to a gene: 4. This CDR3 is 15 amino acids long. The TCR originated in a woman in her seventies with acute or convalescent COVID-19. The sample comprised peripheral blood. The rearrangement joins TRBV5-4 to TRBJ2-5; TRBD1 aligns across 8 bases. The CDR3 DNA is TGTGCCAGCAGCTTGCAGGGGGCGCGACAAGAGACCCAGTACTTC. This translates into CASSLQGARQETQYF.